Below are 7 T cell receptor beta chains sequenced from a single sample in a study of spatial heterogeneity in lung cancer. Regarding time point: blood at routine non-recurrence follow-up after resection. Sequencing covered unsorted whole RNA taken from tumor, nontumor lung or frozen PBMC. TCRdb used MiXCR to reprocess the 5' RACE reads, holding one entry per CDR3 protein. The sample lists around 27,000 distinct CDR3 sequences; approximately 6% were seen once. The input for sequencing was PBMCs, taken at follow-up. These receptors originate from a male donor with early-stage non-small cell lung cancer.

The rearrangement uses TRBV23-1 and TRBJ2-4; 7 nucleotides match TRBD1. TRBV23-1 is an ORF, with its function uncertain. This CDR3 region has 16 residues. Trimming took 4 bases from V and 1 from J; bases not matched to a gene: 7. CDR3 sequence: CASSRLPGQAKNIQYF. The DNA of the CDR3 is TGCGCCAGCAGTCGCCTCCCGGGACAGGCCAAAAACATTCAGTACTTC.

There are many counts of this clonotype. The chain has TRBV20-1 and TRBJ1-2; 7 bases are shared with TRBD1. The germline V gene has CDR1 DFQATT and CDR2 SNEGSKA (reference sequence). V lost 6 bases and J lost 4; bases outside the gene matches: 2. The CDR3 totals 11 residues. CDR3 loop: CSARTGYGYTF. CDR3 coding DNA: TGCAGTGCGAGGACAGGCTATGGCTACACCTTC.

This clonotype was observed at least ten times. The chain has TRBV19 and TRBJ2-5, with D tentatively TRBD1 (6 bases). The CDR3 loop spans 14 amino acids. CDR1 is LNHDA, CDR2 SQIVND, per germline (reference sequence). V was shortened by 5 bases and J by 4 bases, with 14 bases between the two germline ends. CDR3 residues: CASSVRMGAETQYF. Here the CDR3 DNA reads TGTGCCAGTAGTGTTCGCATGGGGGCAGAGACCCAGTACTTC. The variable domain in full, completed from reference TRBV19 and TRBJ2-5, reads DGGITQSPKYLFRKEGQNVTLSCEQNLNHDAMYWYRQDPGQGLRLIYYSQIVNDFQKGDIAEGYSVSREKKESFPLTVTSAQKNPTAFYLCASSVRMGAETQYFGPGTRLLVL.

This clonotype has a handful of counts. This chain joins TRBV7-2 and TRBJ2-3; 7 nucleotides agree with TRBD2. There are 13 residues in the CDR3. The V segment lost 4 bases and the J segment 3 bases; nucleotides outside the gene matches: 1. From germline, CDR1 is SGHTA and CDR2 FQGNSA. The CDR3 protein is CASSYGRTDTQYF. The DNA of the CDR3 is TGTGCCAGCAGCTACGGGAGGACAGATACGCAGTATTTT.

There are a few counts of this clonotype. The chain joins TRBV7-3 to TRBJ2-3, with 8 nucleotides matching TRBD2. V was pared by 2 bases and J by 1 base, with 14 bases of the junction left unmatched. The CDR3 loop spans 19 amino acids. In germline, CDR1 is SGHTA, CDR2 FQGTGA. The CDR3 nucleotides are TGTGCCAGCAGCTTACATCCCCAGGTAGCGGGGAGGCGCACAGATACGCAGTATTTT. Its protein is CASSLHPQVAGRRTDTQYF.

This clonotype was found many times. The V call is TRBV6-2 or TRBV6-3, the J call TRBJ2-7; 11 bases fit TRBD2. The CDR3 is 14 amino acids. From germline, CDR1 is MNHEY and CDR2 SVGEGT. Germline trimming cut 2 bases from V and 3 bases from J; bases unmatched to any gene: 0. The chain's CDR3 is CASSYLAGGYEQYV. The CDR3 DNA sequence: TGTGCCAGCAGTTACCTAGCGGGGGGCTACGAGCAGTACGTC.

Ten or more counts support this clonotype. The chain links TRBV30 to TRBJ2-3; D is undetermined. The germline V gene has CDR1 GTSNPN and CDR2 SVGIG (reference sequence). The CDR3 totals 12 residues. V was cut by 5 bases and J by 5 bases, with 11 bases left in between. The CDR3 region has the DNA TGTGCCTGGGGTCCATCGATAGATACGCAGTATTTT. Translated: CAWGPSIDTQYF.